This T cell receptor beta chain appears in the sequencing data of a study of T-cell reconstitution after alpha-beta-depleted transplantation in children. This clonotype was seen at least ten times. The antigen is unknown. Study observations and caveats: Alpha-beta T cells present about two months after transplant were reported to originate from several hundred expanded graft clones. At one year after transplant, newly produced T cells mostly accounted for T-cell counts and diversity.

This CDR3 is 17 amino acids long. V lost 3 bases and J lost 4; bases outside the gene matches: 15. Germline-derived CDR1 and CDR2 are SGHKS and YYEKEE (reference sequence). Unique molecular identifiers tagged the TCRbeta library. TCRdb ran MiXCR on the PCR reads and lists one entry per CDR3 protein. The table has around 180,000 distinct CDR3 sequences, over 8.5% seen once. The source is a boy under 10 years old with acute myeloid leukemia, due to receive a stem cell transplant. The chain joins TRBV5-5 to TRBJ1-2; 7 bases match TRBD1. The specimen comprised PBMCs, sampled before TCRalphabeta/CD19-depleted stem cell transplant. The CDR3: CASSSRLDGTVLYGYTF. CDR3 DNA sequence: TGTGCCAGCAGCTCCCGACTTGATGGGACAGTTCTCTATGGCTACACCTTC.